This T cell receptor beta chain was sequenced for a study of cytomegalovirus exposure and HLA in healthy donors. As concerns this clone: The sample has other DNA sequences that encode this CDR3 too.

Germline CDR1 reads MNHEY; CDR2 reads SMNVEV (reference sequence). Trimming removed 4 bases at V and 0 bases at J, with 10 bases between. The CDR3 sequence is 15 residues long. Amplification used 60 Vbeta primers and 13 Jbeta primers. Clones were read by immunoSEQ multiplex PCR, and TCRdb kept only the in-frame ones, dropping some. The profile shows some 110,000 clones, under 85% of them singletons. The sequence derives from a woman in her 40s in good health and CMV-seropositive. The sample comprised PBMCs. This chain joins TRBV27 and TRBJ2-1, with D hard to call. The CDR3 spells CASSYDSSSYNEQFF. In nucleotides, the CDR3 is TGTGCCAGCAGTTACGACTCGAGCTCCTACAATGAGCAGTTCTTC.